The entry that follows covers one T cell receptor beta chain sequence. Mismatch with germline at one junction end may stem from a read error. These data originate in a study of blood T cell repertoires in COVID-19. Study in general: Some COVID-19 samples were acute and others convalescent; all came from the United States, Italy and Spain. Sources were T cells, B-cell-depleted T cells, or PBMCs; the material itself was cDNA or gDNA.

This CDR3 is 15 amino acids long. Germline V lookup: CDR1 SSHAT, CDR2 FNYEAQ (reference sequence). Authors' analysis steps: Estimated nucleated cell counts came from reference gene primer amplification. Data came from immunoSEQ multiplex PCR; TCRdb stores just in-frame clones and leaves some out. The V and J calls and clone size are taken from that table; D and trimming were inferred from the DNA. In the table there are tens of thousands of clones, 89% of which are singletons. Patients of the Seattle cohort, enrolled during active infection, were followed longitudinally. This chain uses TRBV7-7 with TRBJ1-1; the D is unclear. The sequenced material came from peripheral blood. This clonotype originated in a man aged 50-59 years with COVID-19, enrolled during active disease. The CDR3 region is CASSPAEDREDEAFF. CDR3 bases: TGTGCTAGCAGCCCCGCGGAGGATCGGGAGGATGAAGCTTTCTTT.